This T cell receptor (beta chain) derives from a study of CD8 T cells in ankylosing spondylitis. Study outcomes and limitations: It appeared that ankylosing spondylitis blood was characterized by a TCR beta motif of under ten highly homologous variants. Disease-linked clones reportedly concentrated significantly in matched ankylosing spondylitis synovial fluid.

The length of the CDR3 is 12 residues. The V gene's germline CDR1 is SQVTM and CDR2 ANQGSEA. V dropped 6 bases and J dropped 5 bases, with 10 bases sitting between them. TCRdb used MiXCR to reprocess the 5' RACE reads, holding one entry per CDR3 protein. The data show 500,000 to 550,000 distinct CDR3 sequences, with about 13% seen just once and under 7.5% held by the top ten. This clonotype has more than one count but fewer than ten. Its antigen is undetermined. The sample taken for sequencing was blood, either unsorted or a sorted T cell fraction (not recorded which). The clonotype was recovered from a male donor with ankylosing spondylitis. The chain is built from TRBV29-1 and TRBJ1-4, with D unclear. This chain's CDR3 is CSVSRDNEKLFF. Written as DNA, the CDR3 is TGCAGCGTATCCAGAGACAATGAAAAACTGTTTTTT.